The text below deals with one T cell receptor (beta chain). This specimen belongs to a study of blood T cell repertoires in COVID-19. Study-wide context: Some COVID-19 samples were acute and others convalescent; all came from the United States, Italy and Spain. T cells, B-cell-depleted T cells, or PBMCs provided the cDNA or gDNA that served as material.

Per the study methods: Estimation of nucleated cell counts was performed using reference gene primer amplification. Here immunoSEQ multiplex PCR was the method, and the copy in TCRdb shows in-frame clones only, minus some. V, J and clone size are those of that table, while D and trimming were read from the DNA. There are around 240,000 clones in the sample; 75% to 85% occur only once, and around 6.8% lies in the top ten. The CDR3 runs to 13 residues. Looked up from germline, CDR1 is SGHDN and CDR2 is FVKESK. The V and J ends lost 2 bases and 9 bases respectively, with 11 bases between them. What was sequenced was peripheral blood. The TCR originated in a woman aged 45-65 years with acute or convalescent COVID-19. The chain links TRBV14 to TRBJ2-1; possibly TRBD2 for D (6 bases). CDR3 in DNA: TGTGCCAGCAGCCAATCTACGGGACTTGAGCAGTTCTTC. It yields the protein CASSQSTGLEQFF.